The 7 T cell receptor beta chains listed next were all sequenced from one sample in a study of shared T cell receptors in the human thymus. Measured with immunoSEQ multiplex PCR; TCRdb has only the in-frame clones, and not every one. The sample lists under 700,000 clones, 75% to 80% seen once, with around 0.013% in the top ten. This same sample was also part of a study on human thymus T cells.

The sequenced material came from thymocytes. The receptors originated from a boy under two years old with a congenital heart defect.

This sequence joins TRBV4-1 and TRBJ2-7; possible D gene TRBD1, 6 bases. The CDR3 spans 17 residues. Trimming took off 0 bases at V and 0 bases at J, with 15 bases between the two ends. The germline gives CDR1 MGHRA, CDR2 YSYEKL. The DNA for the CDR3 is TGCGCCAGCAGCCAAGAATCGAGGGGGTCCAGCTCCTACGAGCAGTACTTC. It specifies CASSQESRGSSSYEQYF.

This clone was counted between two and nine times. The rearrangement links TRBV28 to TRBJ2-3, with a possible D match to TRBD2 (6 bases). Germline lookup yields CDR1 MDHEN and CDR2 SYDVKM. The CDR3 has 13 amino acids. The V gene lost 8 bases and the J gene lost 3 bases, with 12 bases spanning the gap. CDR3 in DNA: TGTGCCAGCGGGACTCGGTATACAGATACGCAGTATTTT. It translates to CASGTRYTDTQYF.

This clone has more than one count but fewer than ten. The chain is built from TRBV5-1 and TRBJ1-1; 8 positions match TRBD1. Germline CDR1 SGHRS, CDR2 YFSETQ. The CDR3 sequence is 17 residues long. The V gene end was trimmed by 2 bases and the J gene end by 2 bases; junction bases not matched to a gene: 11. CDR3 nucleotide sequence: TGCGCCAGCAGCTTATTTATTAACAGGGGGGGTAACACTGAAGCTTTCTTT. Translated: CASSLFINRGGNTEAFF.

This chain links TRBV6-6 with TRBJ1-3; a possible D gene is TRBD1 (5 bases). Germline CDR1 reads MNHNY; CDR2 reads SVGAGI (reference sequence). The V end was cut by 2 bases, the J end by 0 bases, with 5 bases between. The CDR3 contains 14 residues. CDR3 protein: CASSYQGSGNTIYF. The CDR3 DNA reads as TGTGCCAGCAGTTACCAGGGCTCTGGAAACACCATATATTTT.

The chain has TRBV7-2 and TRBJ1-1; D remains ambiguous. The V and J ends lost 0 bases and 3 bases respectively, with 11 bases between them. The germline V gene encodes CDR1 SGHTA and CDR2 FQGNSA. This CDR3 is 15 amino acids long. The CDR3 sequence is CASSLAPRWDTEAFF. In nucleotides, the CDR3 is TGTGCCAGCAGCTTAGCGCCGCGGTGGGACACTGAAGCTTTCTTT.

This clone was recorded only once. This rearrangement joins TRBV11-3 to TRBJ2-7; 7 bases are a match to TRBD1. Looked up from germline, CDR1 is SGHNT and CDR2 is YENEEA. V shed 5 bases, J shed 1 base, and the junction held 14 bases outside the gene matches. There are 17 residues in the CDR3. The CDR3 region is CASSPVRTGDPSYEQYF. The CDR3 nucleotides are TGTGCCAGCAGCCCAGTCCGTACAGGGGACCCTTCCTACGAGCAGTACTTC. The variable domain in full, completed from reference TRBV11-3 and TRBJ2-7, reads EAGVVQSPRYKIIEKKQPVAFWCNPISGHNTLYWYLQNLGQGPELLIRYENEEAVDDSQLPKDRFSAERLKGVDSTLKIQPAELGDSAVYLCASSPVRTGDPSYEQYFGPGTRLTVT.

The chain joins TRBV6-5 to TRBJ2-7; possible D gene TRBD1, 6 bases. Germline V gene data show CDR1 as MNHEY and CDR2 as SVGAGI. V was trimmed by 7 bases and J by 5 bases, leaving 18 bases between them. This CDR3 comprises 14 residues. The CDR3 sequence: CASTPARGRHEQYF. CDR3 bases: TGTGCCAGCACTCCAGCCAGGGGTAGACACGAGCAGTACTTC.